The text below deals with one TCR beta chain. This clone was picked up a small number of times. Its antigen is still unknown. No much larger clone exists at a distance of one base, and base qualities are not known. The data are from a study of shared clonotypes between healthy human individuals (dated by TCRdb to 2018 to 2020). About the study as a whole: The cohort included a few men and a couple of women between 18 and 49 years of age. Per donor, leukapheresis produced somewhere between about 0.85 and 8.9 billion PBMCs. To increase sequencing depth and limit assay-specific biases, TCR repertoire library preparation and sequencing were carried out by different laboratories using diverse techniques. To estimate repertoire size and how much clonotype sharing occurs between individuals, the study deeply sequenced the blood TCR repertoires of about five healthy adults.

The donors were healthy, HIV-negative adults who had no recently reported acute infections or vaccinations. All donors were Caucasian adults living in Nashville, Tennessee, USA. For unsorted samples, tens of millions of PBMCs were counted, and genomic DNA was extracted using the QIAamp DNA Blood Mini kit. Blood was collected by leukapheresis, and PBMCs were isolated by Ficoll-Histopaque density gradient centrifugation and then cryopreserved in liquid nitrogen vapor phase. Using the deep immunoSEQ assay, TCR CDR3 regions were amplified from genomic DNA by multiplex PCR. Extracted genomic DNA from each cell subset was distributed evenly across all wells of several immunoSEQ 96-well plates, and each plate was treated as a replicate. For unsorted PBMC, each replicate PCR was loaded with roughly 0.3 ug genomic DNA, equivalent to approximately 33,000 T cell genomes. Unsorted PBMC genomic DNA was sequenced across ten immunoSEQ deep assay plates. Purified libraries were quantified with a Qubit 3.0 fluorometer, sized on a Bioanalyzer 2100, and re-quantified with the KAPA Library Quantification kit. Each immunoSEQ 96-well plate was sequenced on its own single-read 150-cycle Illumina NextSeq 550 flow cell. Per the original workflow: Because the immunoSEQ output held only junctional sequences and lacked quality scores, the filtering could not match the filtering applied to full-length reads. Sequences were annotated with PyIR, a Python wrapper for IgBLAST v1.9, and V/J genes and CDR3 were assigned using IMGT germline references. Reads were filtered out if the reads had weak V/J assignments (E-value above 1e-6), no CDR3, stop codons, out-of-frame junctions, or ambiguous translated residues. A V3J clonotype was defined by an identical inferred V gene, J gene, and CDR3 amino acid sequence. Percentage overlap between repertoires was calculated by dividing the number of shared unique clonotypes by the size of the smaller repertoire. Richness of each repertoire was evaluated using RTK rarefaction, the Chao1 estimator, and Recon v2.1 estimates of unobserved clonotypes. TCRdb provides this immuneACCESS table in a form limited to in-frame rearrangements. Some clones are lacking; in checked studies, under half of them reflect an unresolved V gene, and why the rest are absent is not known. That table is the source of V, J and clone size, and D and trimming were worked out from the DNA. For this sample there are a few hundred thousand clones; about 80% appear just once. The ten most abundant clones make up 9.5% to 15% of the sample.

Its CDR3 holds 13 amino acids, cysteine through phenylalanine. The read is trimmed to its CDR3 DNA, 39 bases read in frame from base 1. Looking up the germline V gene yields CDR1 SNHLY and CDR2 FYNNEI. Trimming removed 5 bases from V and 0 bases from J, leaving 8 bases between the germline ends. The study at large found these results: The genetic and exposure-history diversity represented was limited by the small number of donors. Based on pairwise subsampling, the degree of clonotype sharing among donors was expected to be affected by sequencing depth. Only blood was sampled, and tissue TCR repertoires likely differ from those in blood.

The sequence was obtained from a woman aged 40 to 50 in good health. Some clones in this sample may be carry-over from other donors' samples. What was sequenced was PBMCs. The chain uses TRBV2 and TRBJ2-7, with no confident D gene call. The CDR3 region reads CASSTTVSYEQYF. The nucleotides read TGTGCCAGCAGTACGACGGTCTCCTACGAGCAGTACTTC.